A single sample gave rise to the 28 T cell receptor beta chains below, sequenced in a study of blood T cell repertoires in COVID-19. Method: immunoSEQ multiplex PCR; TCRdb's copy keeps in-frame clones and lacks some. The data show about 140,000 clones, with around three quarters seen just once and roughly 3.4% held by the top ten. Sequenced: peripheral blood. These receptor sequences come from a man aged 60-69 years with acute or convalescent COVID-19.

The chain couples TRBV7-2 to TRBJ2-2; TRBD2 might be the D (6 bases). Trimming pared 5 bases from V and 0 bases from J, leaving 13 bases between. The CDR3 runs to 16 residues. Per the germline V gene, CDR1 is SGHTA and CDR2 is FQGNSA. The CDR3 DNA reads as TGTGCCAGCAGCCCTAGGACTATGTCGAACACCGGGGAGCTGTTTTTT. Amino acids: CASSPRTMSNTGELFF.

This chain joins TRBV30 and TRBJ2-1; 10 bases map to TRBD2. J was trimmed by 1 base and V by 1 base; bases with no gene match: 7. Germline V CDR1 and CDR2: GTSNPN, SVGIG (reference sequence). The CDR3 sequence is 17 residues long. CDR3: CAWSGGTSGISYNEQFF. Here the CDR3 DNA reads TGTGCCTGGAGTGGGGGTACTAGCGGGATTTCCTACAATGAGCAGTTCTTC.

This sequence joins TRBV7-2 and TRBJ2-5, with 13 bases aligning to TRBD2. With 3 bases clipped from V and 5 bases from J, the junction kept 6 bases outside the gene matches. Germline loops: CDR1 SGHTA, CDR2 FQGNSA. The CDR3 runs 16 residues. CDR3 nucleotides: TGTGCCAGCAGCTTCGTACTAGCGGGAGGGAGGGAGACCCAGTACTTC. This sequence encodes CASSFVLAGGRETQYF.

J is TRBJ2-7 and V is TRBV3-1 (or the pseudogene TRBV3-2), with 7 bases lining up with TRBD1. CDR3 length equals 14 residues. Losses at the gene ends were 5 bases for V and 5 bases for J; bases not matched to a gene: 9. The germline gives CDR1 LGHDT, CDR2 YNNKEL (reference sequence). Written as DNA, the CDR3 is TGTGCCAGCAGCGAGAGGCGACAGGGCCACGAGCAGTACTTC. Translated: CASSERRQGHEQYF.

V usage is TRBV7-9 and J usage is TRBJ2-1, with 7 positions matching TRBD1. This CDR3 region has 12 residues. The germline V gene encodes CDR1 SEHNR and CDR2 FQNEAQ (reference sequence). V gave up 5 bases and J gave up 9 bases; unmatched junction bases: 4. The CDR3 region has the DNA TGTGCCAGCAGCGGACGGACAGGTGAGCAGTTCTTC. Its protein product is CASSGRTGEQFF.

This clone was counted between two and nine times. This chain joins TRBV27 and TRBJ2-1; tentatively, D is TRBD2 (5 bases). Germline V gene sequence: CDR1 MNHEY, CDR2 SMNVEV (reference sequence). Trimming took 2 bases from V and 4 from J, leaving 21 bases between them. The CDR3 is made up of 18 amino acids. The CDR3 DNA is TGTGCCAGCAGTTTAAACCGACCTGGAGGAAGGGAATACAATGAGCAGTTCTTC. This translates into CASSLNRPGGREYNEQFF.

The CDR3 sequence is CASRTGGYEQYF. CDR3 DNA sequence: TGTGCCAGCAGAACAGGGGGTTACGAGCAGTACTTC. V and J are TRBV2 and TRBJ2-7; 8 bases are a match to TRBD1. This CDR3 comprises 12 residues. Germline loops: CDR1 SNHLY, CDR2 FYNNEI. V lost 6 bases, J lost 4 bases, and 2 bases stayed unmatched.

This clone was observed a single time. V is TRBV28 and J is TRBJ1-5; perhaps TRBD1 as D (6 bases). Germline CDR1 is MDHEN and CDR2 is SYDVKM. The CDR3 length is 15 residues. Trimming pared 5 bases from V and 7 bases from J, leaving 18 bases between. CDR3 DNA sequence: TGTGCCAGCAGTAGGTACAGGGTTGGTTGGCAGCCCCAGCATTTT. It specifies CASSRYRVGWQPQHF.

This clone has just a few counts. The chain uses TRBV19 and TRBJ2-4; 8 bases agree with TRBD1. Germline values: CDR1 LNHDA, CDR2 SQIVND (reference sequence). Losses at the gene ends were 8 bases for V and 3 bases for J; bases not matched to a gene: 9. The CDR3 is 15 residues long. The CDR3 reads CASAFGTGLKNIQYF. The DNA of the CDR3 is TGTGCCAGTGCCTTCGGGACAGGTCTCAAAAACATTCAGTACTTC.

This rearrangement joins TRBV7-8 to TRBJ1-1; 9 bases map to TRBD1. Germline V gene lookup returns CDR1 SGHVS and CDR2 FQNEAQ. V lost 5 bases, J lost 10 bases, and 11 bases stayed unmatched. The CDR3 has 14 residues. CDR3 nucleotide sequence: TGTGCCAGCAGCCCAAGGGACAGGGTTGGGGTAGCTTTCTTT. The encoded protein is CASSPRDRVGVAFF.

The genes are TRBV10-3 and TRBJ1-5; the D is unclear. Between the trimmed V and J ends, which lost 2 bases and 6 bases, there was a span of 8 bases. This CDR3 contains 13 residues. Germline CDR1 ENHRY, CDR2 SYGVKD. The DNA for the CDR3 is TGTGCCATCAGTGAGGGCTCCACTCAGCCCCAGCATTTT. It codes for CAISEGSTQPQHF.

V and J are TRBV7-9 and TRBJ1-5; D is possibly TRBD1 (6 bases). Trimming shortened V by 3 bases and J by 6 bases, and 12 bases separated the two germline ends. Per the germline V gene, CDR1 is SEHNR and CDR2 is FQNEAQ (reference sequence). CDR3 length: 14 amino acids. The CDR3 sequence is CASSLGAGGQPQHF. The CDR3 region has the DNA TGTGCCAGCAGCTTGGGGGCGGGGGGTCAGCCCCAGCATTTT.

This chain uses TRBV9 with TRBJ1-5; weak D call: TRBD1 (5 bases). The CDR3 is made up of 16 amino acids. V lost 0 bases and J 1 base, leaving 11 bases between the germline ends. Per germline, CDR1 SGDLS and CDR2 YYNGEE. For the CDR3, the DNA is TGTGCCAGCAGCGTAGGATCAGGGTCCAGCAATCAGCCCCAGCATTTT. It encodes CASSVGSGSSNQPQHF.

This chain connects TRBV7-2 to TRBJ2-3, with D perhaps TRBD2 (5 bases). Trimming shortened V by 0 bases and J by 0 bases, and 7 bases separated the two germline ends. Germline V gene data show CDR1 as SGHTA and CDR2 as FQGNSA. There are 15 residues in the CDR3. The CDR3 nucleotides are TGTGCCAGCAGCTTAGCTAGCGCTAGCACAGATACGCAGTATTTT. This gives the protein CASSLASASTDTQYF. Using reference TRBV7-2 and TRBJ2-3 for the parts outside the CDR3, the full variable domain is GAGVSQSPSNKVTEKGKDVELRCDPISGHTALYWYRQSLGQGLEFLIYFQGNSAPDKSGLPSDRFSAERTGGSVSTLTIQRTQQEDSAVYLCASSLASASTDTQYFGPGTRLTVL.

This clone was seen a few times. This chain connects TRBV27 to TRBJ2-1; weak D call: TRBD1 (6 bases). Trimming stripped 2 bases from V and 6 bases from J, with 17 bases between. The germline V gene encodes CDR1 MNHEY and CDR2 SMNVEV (reference sequence). This CDR3 is built from 16 residues. The CDR3 region has the DNA TGTGCCAGCAGTTTAAGAGTAGGTACAGGGCTCAATGAGCAGTTCTTC. Translated: CASSLRVGTGLNEQFF.

In this sample, this clone turned up a few times. J is TRBJ2-2 and V is TRBV30, with D perhaps matching TRBD1 (6 bases). CDR1 is GTSNPN, CDR2 SVGIG, per germline (reference sequence). The length of the CDR3 is 16 residues. The V end lost 0 bases, the J end lost 7 bases, and 18 bases lay between the germline ends. The CDR3 loop reads CAWSVLTGIYVGELFF. The CDR3 DNA is TGTGCCTGGAGTGTACTAACAGGGATATACGTCGGGGAGCTGTTTTTT. The variable domain in full, completed from reference TRBV30 and TRBJ2-2, reads SQTIHQWPATLVQPVGSPLSLECTVEGTSNPNLYWYRQAAGRGLQLLFYSVGIGQISSEVPQNLSASRPQDRQFILSSKKLLLSDSGFYLCAWSVLTGIYVGELFFGEGSRLTVL.

This clone was seen more than once but under ten times. The chain recombines TRBV6-6 with TRBJ2-3, with TRBD2 matching over 12 bases. This CDR3 is built from 16 residues. The ends lost 2 bases at V and 0 bases at J; junction bases unmatched: 0. Germline V CDR1 and CDR2: MNHNY, SVGAGI (reference sequence). The DNA for the CDR3 is TGTGCCAGCAGTTACGGGACTAGCGGGAGCACAGATACGCAGTATTTT. Its protein product is CASSYGTSGSTDTQYF.

The chain is built from TRBV7-9 and TRBJ2-2; tentative D call: TRBD1 (5 bases). Per the germline V gene, CDR1 is SEHNR and CDR2 is FQNEAQ (reference sequence). The CDR3 covers 17 residues. The V end was cut by 4 bases, the J end by 1 base, with 16 bases between. CDR3 region: CASSSLWGARNTGELFF. The CDR3 coding sequence is TGTGCCAGCAGCTCCCTGTGGGGCGCAAGGAACACCGGGGAGCTGTTTTTT.

The chain employs TRBV7-6 and TRBJ1-4; D gene ambiguous. V was clipped by 1 base and J by 8 bases, with 14 bases between them. The CDR3 runs 15 residues. Germline CDR1 and CDR2: SGHVS and FNYEAQ. The CDR3 reads CASSLGSGVGEKLFF. CDR3 coding DNA: TGTGCCAGCAGCTTAGGATCTGGAGTTGGGGAAAAACTGTTTTTT.

The genes are TRBV6-4 and TRBJ1-2; the match to TRBD1 covers 7 bases. CDR1 and CDR2 from the germline V gene are MRHNA and SNTAGT. J lost 2 bases, V lost 6 bases, and 3 bases had no gene match. CDR3 length: 13 residues. Here the CDR3 DNA reads TGTGCCAGCAGCCAGGGACAGAACTATGGCTACACCTTC. It is translated as CASSQGQNYGYTF.

The V and J genes are TRBV6-5 and TRBJ1-2; maybe TRBD1 (6 bases). Germline loops: CDR1 MNHEY, CDR2 SVGAGI. V was pared by 6 bases and J by 3 bases, with 11 bases between. The CDR3 has 13 residues. The CDR3 bases are TGTGCCAGCAGCCGGACAGTCGACTATGGCTACACCTTC. As protein: CASSRTVDYGYTF.

This clone has a single count. The rearrangement joins TRBV6-2 or TRBV6-3 to TRBJ1-5; 8 positions match TRBD1. The junction had 0 bases not matched to a gene; V was cut back by 2 bases and J by 6 bases. This CDR3 contains 13 residues. CDR1 is MNHEY, CDR2 SVGEGT, per germline. The CDR3 spells CASSYGTGQPQHF. The DNA of the CDR3 is TGTGCCAGCAGTTACGGGACAGGTCAGCCCCAGCATTTT.

This clone came up once. The gene calls are TRBV7-9 and TRBJ2-7; D perhaps matches TRBD1 (6 bases). Per the germline V gene, CDR1 is SEHNR and CDR2 is FQNEAQ (reference sequence). The length of the CDR3 is 14 residues. Trimming removed 4 bases at V and 2 bases at J, with 12 bases between. The CDR3 DNA is TGTGCCAGCAGCTGGGCAGGGGTCACCTACGAGCAGTACTTC. It translates to CASSWAGVTYEQYF.

This rearrangement joins TRBV19 to TRBJ1-2; 7 bases agree with TRBD1. Germline-derived CDR1 and CDR2 are LNHDA and SQIVND (reference sequence). J gave up 0 bases and V 9 bases, and 4 bases lay outside the gene matches. The CDR3 extends over 13 amino acids. CDR3 coding DNA: TGTGCCAGCACCAGGGGGGCTAACTATGGCTACACCTTC. As protein: CASTRGANYGYTF.

The rearrangement links TRBV19 to TRBJ1-5; D is undetermined. The CDR3 contains 15 residues. V shed 8 bases and J shed 0 bases, with 14 bases lying between them. Germline CDR1 is LNHDA and CDR2 is SQIVND (reference sequence). CDR3 sequence reads: CASVLNGNSNQPQHF. CDR3 nucleotide sequence: TGTGCCAGTGTGTTGAACGGGAATAGCAATCAGCCCCAGCATTTT.

This clone was found once. V usage is TRBV3-1 (or the pseudogene TRBV3-2) and J usage is TRBJ2-7; 10 nucleotides align to TRBD1. J lost 3 bases, V lost 4 bases, and 6 bases had no gene match. Germline V gene lookup returns CDR1 LGHDT and CDR2 YNNKEL (reference sequence). The CDR3 extends over 15 amino acids. CDR3 residues: CASSLDRGRDYEQYF. The CDR3 DNA reads TGTGCCAGCAGCCTAGACAGGGGGCGGGACTACGAGCAGTACTTC.

The chain combines TRBV4-2 with TRBJ2-7; the D gene is possibly TRBD2 (6 bases). V lost 3 bases to trimming and J lost 0 bases, with 12 bases between them. Germline V gene sequence: CDR1 LGHNA, CDR2 YNFKEQ. CDR3 length equals 15 residues. CDR3 loop: CASSHPGLSSYEQYF. The CDR3 region has the DNA TGTGCCAGCAGCCATCCGGGACTGAGCTCCTACGAGCAGTACTTC.

This clone was seen more than once but under ten times. The chain carries TRBV24-1 and TRBJ2-1, with TRBD2 as a possible D gene (6 bases). The CDR3 loop spans 12 amino acids. V lost 7 bases to trimming and J lost 15 bases, with 18 bases between them. CDR1 and CDR2 (germline): KGHDR, SFDVKD. The CDR3 is CATSALTGVVFF. As DNA, the CDR3 is TGTGCCACCAGCGCCCTGACGGGGGTGGTGTTCTTC.